Sequencing of this TCR beta chain was carried out in a study of Ad26.COV2.S vaccination and SARS-CoV-2 variants. J lost 9 bases, V lost 4 bases, and 11 bases had no gene match. This CDR3 spans 14 amino acids. Per germline, CDR1 SGHTA and CDR2 FQGNSA. Method: immunoSEQ multiplex PCR; TCRdb's copy keeps in-frame clones and lacks some. The table shows 240,000 or so clones, with around nine tenths occurring only once. Treatment noted: 19 received Ad26.COV2.S at low or high dose, single or two shots; 5 received placebo; per-sample allocation not given. Sampling was performed 63 days after the first vaccine or placebo injection.

This material consisted of peripheral blood, taken in a trial of Ad26.COV2.S vaccine versus placebo. The rearrangement links TRBV7-2 to TRBJ1-2; 7 nucleotides match TRBD1. The TCR sequence derives from a person between 18 and 65 years old who received the Ad26.COV2.S COVID-19 vaccine or a placebo. The CDR3 DNA reads TGTGCCAGCAGCTCGGGCGAGGGGGCCTCTCGCTACACCTTC. Its translation is CASSSGEGASRYTF. The whole variable domain, remainder taken from reference TRBV7-2 and TRBJ1-2, is GAGVSQSPSNKVTEKGKDVELRCDPISGHTALYWYRQSLGQGLEFLIYFQGNSAPDKSGLPSDRFSAERTGGSVSTLTIQRTQQEDSAVYLCASSSGEGASRYTFGSGTRLTVV.